This TCR beta chain was sequenced in a study of T cells after posttransplantation cyclophosphamide (dated by TCRdb to the mid-2010s). Notes on the research overall: Using TRB sequencing, the study followed how the T cell repertoire reconstituted after myeloablative bone marrow transplantation in which posttransplantation cyclophosphamide served as GVHD prophylaxis. Antigen receptor sequencing was done on samples from some 40 PTCy-treated patients and from about 17 related bone marrow donors of those patients. Blood from every one of the 34 PTCy patients who had 1-year posttransplant specimens underwent TRB sequencing. In 3 patients, TRB sequencing was also performed on up to about 3 more blood samples taken 2 to 5.2 years after transplant, and in 4 patients, pretransplant blood was also TRB-sequenced. Because TRA and TRB clonality were tightly correlated in fewer than 10 samples, subsequent TCR analyses were focused on TRB only. Public TRB sequences were searched against a database of over 3,500 sequences associated with responses to pathogens, tumor antigens, self-antigens and alloantigens. The study at large found these results: Donor-recipient similarity was low at 1-2 months but increased during the first year, and donor CD8+ memory clones often dominated later blood repertoires. Across a few dozen patients, TRB clonality was highly associated with recipient CMV seropositivity and CMV reactivation, and diversity in PTCy patients was similar to diversity in CNI/methotrexate controls. The TRB repertoires of T cells infiltrating skin or GI tract showed only limited overlap with the TRB repertoires of T cells in blood.

Genomic DNA was used for TRB sequencing, which was performed with the immunoSEQ assay at survey resolution or with the hsTCRB kit. Processing in the source paper ran as follows. The immunoSEQ software handled the initial read processing, while the LymphoSeq R package was used for the repertoire analyses. Clonality was computed as 1 minus normalized Shannon entropy, and a Gini coefficient was also calculated for each TRB dataset. Phenotypes of unsorted samples were inferred by mapping TRB sequences from sorted subsets of the recipient or donor onto unsorted samples of the same recipient. TCRdb limited this immuneACCESS table to in-frame rearrangements with V and J called. A share of clones is missing; checked studies link under half to unresolved V genes, and the rest is unexplained. The V and J calls and clone size are taken from that table; D and trimming were inferred from the DNA. For this sample there are fewer than 20,000 clones; roughly 80% appear just once. Approximately 3% of the sample comes from the top ten.

The CDR3 runs 15 amino acids, cysteine and phenylalanine included. The only DNA kept is the CDR3, 45 bases in frame from the first base. Via the germline V gene (reference sequence), CDR1 is MNHEY and CDR2 SMNVEV. V was cut back by 5 bases and J by 0 bases, leaving a gap of 11 bases between them. Remarks on this clone: It lacks a known antigen. The input lacks base qualities; no much larger clone sits a single base away.

The control group consisted of ten to eleven patients who received myeloablative marrow transplants with methotrexate plus a calcineurin inhibitor and who were sampled 1 year after transplant. Mononuclear cells from peripheral blood and bone marrow were separated by Ficoll-Hypaque density centrifugation and then cryopreserved. The sequence is built from TRBV27 and TRBJ2-1; TRBD1 is possibly the D segment (5 matching bases). Sequencing was performed on PBMCs, taken just under 450 days after allogeneic stem cell transplant with calcineurin inhibitor and methotrexate. This receptor was identified in a male patient in his thirties who received an allogeneic stem cell transplant from an unrelated donor, was CMV-positive, and had acute and chronic GVHD. Donor T cells from the graft may be present among the T cells after a transplant. This receptor carries the CDR3 CASSNSGHSYNEQFF. The base sequence is TGTGCCAGCAGTAACTCAGGGCACTCCTACAATGAGCAGTTCTTC.